The sequence of this TCR beta chain was determined in a study of blood T cell repertoires in COVID-19. Method: immunoSEQ multiplex PCR; TCRdb's copy keeps in-frame clones and lacks some. The table records about 86,000 clones, roughly 88% of them present only once. Material: peripheral blood. The receptor was derived from an elderly woman with active or convalescent COVID-19.

The CDR3 region is CASSTGSYNSPLHF. CDR3 coding DNA: TGTGCCAGCAGTACAGGAAGCTATAATTCACCCCTCCACTTT. This chain joins TRBV28 and TRBJ1-6; perhaps TRBD1 as D (5 bases). V dropped 5 bases and J dropped 3 bases, with 8 bases sitting between them. The length of the CDR3 is 14 residues. CDR1 is MDHEN and CDR2 is SYDVKM in the germline V gene.